This TCR beta chain came from a study of blood T cell repertoires in COVID-19. Trimming removed 8 bases at V and 5 bases at J, with 8 bases between. Germline-derived CDR1 and CDR2 are KGHSH and LQKENI. The CDR3 spans 11 residues. This clone was seen a single time. TCRdb's copy holds only in-frame clones and misses some; the assay was immunoSEQ multiplex PCR. Among some 300,000 clones listed, around 90% were seen once. The sequenced material came from PBMCs or T cells enriched from blood (not recorded which). The sequence was obtained from an older woman in a cohort exposed to, infected with or recovered from COVID-19 (not recorded which). This chain uses TRBV18 with TRBJ2-3, with D unclear. The CDR3 loop reads CASARGDTQYF. CDR3 nucleotides: TGTGCCAGCGCGCGAGGAGATACGCAGTATTTT.